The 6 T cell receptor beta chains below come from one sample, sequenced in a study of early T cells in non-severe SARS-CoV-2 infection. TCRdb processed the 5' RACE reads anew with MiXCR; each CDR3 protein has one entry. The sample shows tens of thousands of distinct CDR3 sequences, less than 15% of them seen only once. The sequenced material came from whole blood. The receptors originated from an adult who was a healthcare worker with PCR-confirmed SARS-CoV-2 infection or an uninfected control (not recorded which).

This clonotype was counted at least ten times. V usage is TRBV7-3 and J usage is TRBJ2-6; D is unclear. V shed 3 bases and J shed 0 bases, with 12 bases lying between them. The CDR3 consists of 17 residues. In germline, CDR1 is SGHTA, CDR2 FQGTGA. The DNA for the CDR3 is TGTGCCAGCAGCTTGGGCAGAGGTTACTCTGGGGCCAACGTCCTGACTTTC. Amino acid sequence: CASSLGRGYSGANVLTF.

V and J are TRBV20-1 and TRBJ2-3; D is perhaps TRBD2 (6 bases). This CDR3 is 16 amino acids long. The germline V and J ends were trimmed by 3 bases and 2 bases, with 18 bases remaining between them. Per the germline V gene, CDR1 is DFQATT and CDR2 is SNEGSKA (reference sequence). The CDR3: CSASAANSGFTDTQYF. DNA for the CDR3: TGCAGTGCTAGCGCCGCCAATAGCGGATTCACAGATACGCAGTATTTT.

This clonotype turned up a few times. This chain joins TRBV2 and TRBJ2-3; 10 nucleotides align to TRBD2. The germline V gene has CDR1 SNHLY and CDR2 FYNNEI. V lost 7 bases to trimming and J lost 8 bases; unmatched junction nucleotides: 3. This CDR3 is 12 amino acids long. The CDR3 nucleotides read TGTGCCAGCACCGGGACTAGCGTTACGCAGTATTTT. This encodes CASTGTSVTQYF.

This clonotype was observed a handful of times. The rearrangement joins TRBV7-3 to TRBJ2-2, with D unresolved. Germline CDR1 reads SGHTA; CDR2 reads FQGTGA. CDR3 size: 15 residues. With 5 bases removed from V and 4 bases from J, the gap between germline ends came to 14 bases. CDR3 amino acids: CASSLWALPTGELFF. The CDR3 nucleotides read TGTGCCAGCAGCCTCTGGGCCCTACCCACCGGGGAGCTGTTTTTT.

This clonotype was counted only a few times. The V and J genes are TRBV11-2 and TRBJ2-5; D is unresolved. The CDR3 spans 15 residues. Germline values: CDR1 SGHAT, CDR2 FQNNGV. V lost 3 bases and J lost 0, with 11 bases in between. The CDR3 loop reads CASSLSRMYQETQYF. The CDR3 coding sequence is TGTGCCAGCAGCTTGAGTCGGATGTACCAAGAGACCCAGTACTTC.

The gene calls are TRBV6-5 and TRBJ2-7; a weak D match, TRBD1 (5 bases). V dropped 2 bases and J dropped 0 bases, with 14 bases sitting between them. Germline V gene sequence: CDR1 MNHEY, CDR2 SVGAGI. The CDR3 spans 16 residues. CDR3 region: CASSYQGHHNSYEQYF. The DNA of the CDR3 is TGTGCCAGCAGTTACCAGGGCCACCATAACTCCTACGAGCAGTACTTC.